The following is a T cell receptor (beta chain) sequence with its context. Its cognate antigen is unknown. The data stem from a study of T cells expressing NK-cell markers. Study-level points and caveats: Dominant NKG2C+ clonotypes were found to form 1.0-7.0% of CD8+ T cells in 5 or 6 donors.

Reanalyzing the 5' RACE reads, TCRdb keeps one entry per CDR3 protein, without DNA. This table holds hundreds of thousands of distinct CDR3 sequences. The sequence came from a woman between 18 and 70 years old in good health. The sequencing input was blood T cells: a sorted CD56 or NKG2C T cell subset, CD4+ or CD8+ T cells, or bulk PBMC T cells (not recorded which).

The CDR3 here is CASSYGEGVAGNTIYF. The V call is TRBV6-5, the J call TRBJ1-3. The CDR3 is 16 amino acids. In germline, CDR1 is MNHEY, CDR2 SVGAGI.